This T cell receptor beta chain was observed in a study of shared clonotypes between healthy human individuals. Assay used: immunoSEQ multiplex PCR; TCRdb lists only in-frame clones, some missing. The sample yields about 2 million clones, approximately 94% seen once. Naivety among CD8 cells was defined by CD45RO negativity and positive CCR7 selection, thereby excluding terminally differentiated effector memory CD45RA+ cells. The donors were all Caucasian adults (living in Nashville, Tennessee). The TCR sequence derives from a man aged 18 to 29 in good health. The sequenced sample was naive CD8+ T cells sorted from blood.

CDR3 coding DNA: TGTGCCTGCCCCCGGGGGGATGAGCAGTTCTTC. Encoded protein: CACPRGDEQFF. The rearrangement uses TRBV30 and TRBJ2-1; 7 positions match TRBD2. With 6 bases clipped from V and 8 bases from J, the junction kept 4 bases outside the gene matches. CDR3 size: 11 residues. CDR1 is GTSNPN and CDR2 is SVGIG in the germline V gene (reference sequence).